A selection of T cell receptor beta chains follows, all from one sample in a study of cytomegalovirus exposure and HLA in healthy donors. Sequencing used immunoSEQ multiplex PCR; TCRdb keeps in-frame clones, though not all of them. The sample has about 110,000 clones; about 60% are singletons. The material sequenced was PBMCs. Receptor source: a woman aged 25-40 years in good health and CMV-seronegative. Both conserved end residues are part of each CDR3. Clone size is stated in some rows and not others, as once, few, many or a class when expanded.

clone_size v_call cdr3_aa
- TRBV29-1 CSVGTSGSTGELFF
- TRBV28 CATTGGRATNEKLFF
- TRBV18 CASSRGTLDQPQHF
- TRBV6-5 CASSTTGFRGYGYTF
- TRBV5-5 CASSLGDRAYGYTF
- TRBV6-1 CASSEGLEAYNEQFF
few TRBV5-1 CASSLVRGGYGYTF
- TRBV28 CASSLWARGAYGYTF
- TRBV9 CASSASSVLNTGELFF
- TRBV27 CASSSLTGGVETQYF
- TRBV14 CASSPRQNEKLFF
- TRBV5-6 CASSLQGQDYEQYF
- TRBV6-1 CASSEKGGAGYEQYF
few TRBV28 CASSLGGLAEETQYF
- TRBV27 CASSLSGISTDTQYF
- TRBV6-1 CASMEGVGSPLHF
few TRBV7-2 CASSLAPTRLLAGADTQYF
- TRBV5-1 CASSLEGSLNSPLHF
- TRBV6-1 CASSALAGVSEQYF
few TRBV20-1 CSASDNYEQYF
- TRBV7-6 CASSQGAGGMFGYTEAFF
- TRBV5-6 CASSRRTGTNQPQHF
- TRBV28 CASSPRGGTSYNEQFF
- TRBV13 CASSLDGSGGDNEQFF
- TRBV9 CATLRTGGTDTQYF
- TRBV28 CASRLPGTGKYEQYF
few TRBV15 CATSRDPGQLYGYTF
- TRBV4-1 CASSPVGRSKNIQYF
- TRBV5-4 CASRIWASNQPQHF
once TRBV28 CASSSLRGTYEQYF
once TRBV27 CASSLTNPGQGYEQYF
- TRBV2 CASSESRGQPYTGELFF
few TRBV25-1 CASSESFNSPLHF
- TRBV6-5 CASSYRQGCNQPQHF
few TRBV7-2 CASSFGGDRRVQPQHF
- TRBV2 CASRWEPQNEQFF
few TRBV28 CASRELALSTDTQYF
- TRBV20-1 CSAEHNYGYTF
- TRBV6-5 CASSYNREAGYTF
- TRBV19 CASSSHSYSNQPQHF